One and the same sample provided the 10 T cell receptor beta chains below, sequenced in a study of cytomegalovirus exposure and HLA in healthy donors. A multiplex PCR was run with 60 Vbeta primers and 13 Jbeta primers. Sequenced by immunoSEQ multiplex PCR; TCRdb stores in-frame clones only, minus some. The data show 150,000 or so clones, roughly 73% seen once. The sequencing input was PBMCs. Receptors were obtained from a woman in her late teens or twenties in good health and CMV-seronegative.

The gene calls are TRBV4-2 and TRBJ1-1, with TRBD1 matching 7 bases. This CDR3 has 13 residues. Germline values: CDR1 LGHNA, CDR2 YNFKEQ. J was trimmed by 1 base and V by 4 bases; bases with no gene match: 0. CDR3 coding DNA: TGTGCCAGCAGCCGACAGGGGAACACTGAAGCTTTCTTT. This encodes CASSRQGNTEAFF.

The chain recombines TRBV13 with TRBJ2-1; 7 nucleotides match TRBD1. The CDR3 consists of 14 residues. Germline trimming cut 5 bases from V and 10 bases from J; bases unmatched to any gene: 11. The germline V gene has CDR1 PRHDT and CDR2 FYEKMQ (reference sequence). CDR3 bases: TGTGCCAGCAGCCTCCGGGACAGACCCTGGGAGCAGTTCTTC. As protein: CASSLRDRPWEQFF.

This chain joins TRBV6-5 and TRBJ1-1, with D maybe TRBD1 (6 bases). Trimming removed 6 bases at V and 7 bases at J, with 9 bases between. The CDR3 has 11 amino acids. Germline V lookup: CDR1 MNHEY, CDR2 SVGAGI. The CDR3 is CASRQQGEAFF. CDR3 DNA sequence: TGTGCCAGCAGGCAACAGGGTGAAGCTTTCTTT.

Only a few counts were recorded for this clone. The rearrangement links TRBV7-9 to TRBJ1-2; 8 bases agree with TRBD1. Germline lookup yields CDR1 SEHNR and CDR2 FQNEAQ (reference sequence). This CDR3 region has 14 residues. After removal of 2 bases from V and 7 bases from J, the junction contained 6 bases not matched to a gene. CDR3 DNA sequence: TGTGCCAGCAGCTTATCGGACAGGGCCGGTGGCTACACCTTC. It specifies CASSLSDRAGGYTF.

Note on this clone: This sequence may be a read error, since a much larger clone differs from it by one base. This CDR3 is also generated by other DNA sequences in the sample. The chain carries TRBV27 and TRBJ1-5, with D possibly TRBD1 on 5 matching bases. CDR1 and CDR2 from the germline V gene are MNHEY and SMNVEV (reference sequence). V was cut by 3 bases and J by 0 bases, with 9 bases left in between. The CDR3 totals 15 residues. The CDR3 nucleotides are TGTGCCAGCAGTTTCGACAGTTATAGCAATCAGCCCCAGCATTTT. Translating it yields CASSFDSYSNQPQHF.

The CDR3 DNA reads as TGTGCCAGCAGCCCACGACAGGGCTTCGGTGAAAAACTGTTTTTT. Translated: CASSPRQGFGEKLFF. This chain links TRBV14 with TRBJ1-4; 7 positions agree with TRBD1. V was clipped by 4 bases and J by 7 bases; unmatched bases: 9. Germline CDR1 and CDR2: SGHDN and FVKESK. The CDR3 has 15 amino acids.

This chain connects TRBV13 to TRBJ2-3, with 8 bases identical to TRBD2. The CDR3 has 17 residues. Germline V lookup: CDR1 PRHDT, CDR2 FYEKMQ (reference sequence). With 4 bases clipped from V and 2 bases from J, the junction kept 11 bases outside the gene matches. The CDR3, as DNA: TGTGCCAGCAGCTCCAAGCGGGGGCCCGTCATCACAGATACGCAGTATTTT. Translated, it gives CASSSKRGPVITDTQYF.

The CDR3 sequence: CASSLAGGQPQHF. CDR3 sequence (DNA): TGTGCCAGCAGCTTGGCCGGGGGTCAGCCCCAGCATTTT. This sequence joins TRBV5-6 and TRBJ1-5; weak D call: TRBD1 (5 bases). This CDR3 contains 13 residues. Trimming stripped 0 bases from V and 6 bases from J, with 7 bases between. Germline CDR1 is SGHDT and CDR2 is YYEEEE.

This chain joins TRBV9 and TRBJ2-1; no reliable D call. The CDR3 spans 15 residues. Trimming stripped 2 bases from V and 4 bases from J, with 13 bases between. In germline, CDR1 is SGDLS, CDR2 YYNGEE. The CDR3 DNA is TGTGCCAGCAGCGTCACGAGGTCCCCTTACAATGAGCAGTTCTTC. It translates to CASSVTRSPYNEQFF.

The CDR3 loop reads CASRKATGFYEKLFF. The CDR3 DNA sequence: TGCGCCAGCAGGAAAGCTACAGGGTTTTATGAAAAACTGTTTTTT. This sequence joins TRBV5-1 and TRBJ1-4; D might be TRBD1 (6 bases). The germline V gene encodes CDR1 SGHRS and CDR2 YFSETQ. Trimming shortened V by 5 bases and J by 6 bases, and 17 bases separated the two germline ends. The CDR3 contains 15 residues.